This record concerns one T cell receptor (beta chain) sequence. As yet, its antigen is unknown. The method was immunoSEQ multiplex PCR; TCRdb's version includes in-frame clones alone and lacks a portion of them. The sample shows over 4,500 clones, roughly 96% of them seen only once. These data are taken from a study of naive CD8 T cells in extremely preterm neonates. Blood donors were healthy children aged about 15-56 months and healthy nonsmoking adults. The study's findings and limits: Compared with older groups, preterm CDR3s were shorter, with fewer N additions and less trimming. CDR3 nucleotide sharing was 2.7% in preterm, approximately 0.38% term, about 0.027% children, 0.008% to 0.01% adults. Productive template counts varied among preterm samples, a noted limitation.

What was sequenced was naive CD8+ T cells from blood. The clonotype comes from a human donor in good health.

In DNA form, the CDR3 reads TGTGCCAGCAGCTCCCCCCCGCCGGGACAGAACTATGGCTACACCTTC. It translates to CASSSPPPGQNYGYTF. This rearrangement joins TRBV7-2 to TRBJ1-2, with TRBD1 matching over 7 bases. The CDR3 contains 16 residues. With 4 bases clipped from V and 2 bases from J, the junction kept 10 bases outside the gene matches. Germline CDR1 reads SGHTA; CDR2 reads FQGNSA.